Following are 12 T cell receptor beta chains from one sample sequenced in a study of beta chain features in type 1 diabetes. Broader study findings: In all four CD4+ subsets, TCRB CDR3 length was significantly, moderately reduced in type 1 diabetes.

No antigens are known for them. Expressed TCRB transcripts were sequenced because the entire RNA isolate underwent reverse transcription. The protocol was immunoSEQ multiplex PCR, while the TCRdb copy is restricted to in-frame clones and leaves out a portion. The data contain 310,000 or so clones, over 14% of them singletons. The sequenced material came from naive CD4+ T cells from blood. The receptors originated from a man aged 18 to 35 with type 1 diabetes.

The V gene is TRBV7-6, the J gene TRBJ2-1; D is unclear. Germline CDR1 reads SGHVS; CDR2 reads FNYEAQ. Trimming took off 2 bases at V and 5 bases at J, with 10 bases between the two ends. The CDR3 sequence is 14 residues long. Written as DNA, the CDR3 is TGTGCCAGCAGCTTACGGCGGAAGAACAATGAGCAGTTCTTC. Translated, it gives CASSLRRKNNEQFF.

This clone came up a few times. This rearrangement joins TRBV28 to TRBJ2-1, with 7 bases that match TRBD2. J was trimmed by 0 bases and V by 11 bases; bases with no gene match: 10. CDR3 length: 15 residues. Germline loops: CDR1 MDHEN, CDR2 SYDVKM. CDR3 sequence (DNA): TGTGCCCCCTCTCAGCGGGGTAGCTCCTACAATGAGCAGTTCTTC. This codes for CAPSQRGSSYNEQFF.

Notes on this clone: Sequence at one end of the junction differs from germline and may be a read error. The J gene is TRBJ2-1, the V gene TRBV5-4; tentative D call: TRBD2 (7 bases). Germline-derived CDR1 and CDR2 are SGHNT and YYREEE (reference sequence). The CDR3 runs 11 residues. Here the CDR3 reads CATQGGGLGIF. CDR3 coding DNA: TGTGCCACCCAAGGGGGGGGACTCGGGATCTTC.

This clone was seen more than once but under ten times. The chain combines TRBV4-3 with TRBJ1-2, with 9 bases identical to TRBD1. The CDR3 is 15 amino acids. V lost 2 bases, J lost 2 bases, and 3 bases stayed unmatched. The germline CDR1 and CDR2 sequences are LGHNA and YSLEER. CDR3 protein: CASSQTGGRNYGYTF. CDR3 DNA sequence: TGCGCCAGCAGCCAAACAGGGGGCCGCAACTATGGCTACACCTTC.

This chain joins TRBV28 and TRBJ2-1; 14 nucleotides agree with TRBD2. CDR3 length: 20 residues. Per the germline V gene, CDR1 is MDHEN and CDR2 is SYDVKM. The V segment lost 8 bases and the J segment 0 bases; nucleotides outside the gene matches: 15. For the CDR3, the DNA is TGTGCCAGCGTTCCCGGGCTGGGACTAGCGGGAGTGAGCTCCTACAATGAGCAGTTCTTC. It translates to CASVPGLGLAGVSSYNEQFF.

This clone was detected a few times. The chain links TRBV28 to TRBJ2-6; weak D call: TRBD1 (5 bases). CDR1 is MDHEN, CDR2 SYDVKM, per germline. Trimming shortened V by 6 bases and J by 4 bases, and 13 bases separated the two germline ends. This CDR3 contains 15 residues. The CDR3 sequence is CASSPTRTGANVLTF. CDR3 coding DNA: TGTGCCAGCAGCCCTACCAGGACAGGGGCCAACGTCCTGACTTTC.

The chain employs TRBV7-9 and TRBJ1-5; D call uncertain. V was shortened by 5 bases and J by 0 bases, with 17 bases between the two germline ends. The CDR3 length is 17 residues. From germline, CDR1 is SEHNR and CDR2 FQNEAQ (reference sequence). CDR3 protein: CASSPHPGENSNQPQHF. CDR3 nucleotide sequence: TGTGCCAGCAGCCCTCACCCCGGGGAAAATAGCAATCAGCCCCAGCATTTT.

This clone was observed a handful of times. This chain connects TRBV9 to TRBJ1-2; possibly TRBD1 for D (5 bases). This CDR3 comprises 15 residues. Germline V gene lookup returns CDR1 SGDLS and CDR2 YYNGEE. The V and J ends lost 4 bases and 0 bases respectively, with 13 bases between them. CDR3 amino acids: CASSIRGSPNYGYTF. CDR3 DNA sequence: TGTGCCAGCAGCATAAGGGGAAGCCCTAACTATGGCTACACCTTC.

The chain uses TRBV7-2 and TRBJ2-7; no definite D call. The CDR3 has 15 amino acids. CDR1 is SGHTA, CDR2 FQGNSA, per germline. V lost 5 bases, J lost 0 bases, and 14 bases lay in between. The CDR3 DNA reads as TGTGCCAGCAGCGAGACCGGGTCAAGCTCCTACGAGCAGTACTTC. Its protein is CASSETGSSSYEQYF.

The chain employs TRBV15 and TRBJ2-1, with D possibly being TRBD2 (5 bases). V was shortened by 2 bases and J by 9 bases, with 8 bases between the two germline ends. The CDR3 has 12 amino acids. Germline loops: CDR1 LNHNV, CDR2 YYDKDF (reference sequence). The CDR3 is CATSRQRSEQFF. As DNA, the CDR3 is TGTGCCACCAGCAGACAGCGGAGTGAGCAGTTCTTC.

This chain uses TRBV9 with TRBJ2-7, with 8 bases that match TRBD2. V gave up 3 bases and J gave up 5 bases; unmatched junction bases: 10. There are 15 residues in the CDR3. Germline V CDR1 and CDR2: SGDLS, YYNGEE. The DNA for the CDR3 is TGTGCCAGCAGCGCATTCGGAGCGGGAGTTAACGAGCAGTACTTC. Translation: CASSAFGAGVNEQYF.

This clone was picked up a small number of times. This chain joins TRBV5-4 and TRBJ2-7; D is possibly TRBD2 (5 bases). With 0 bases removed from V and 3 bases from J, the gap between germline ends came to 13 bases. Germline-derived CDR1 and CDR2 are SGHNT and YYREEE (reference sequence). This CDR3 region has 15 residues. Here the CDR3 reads CASSLGGPAFYEQYF. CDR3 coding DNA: TGTGCCAGCAGCTTGGGAGGGCCTGCATTCTACGAGCAGTACTTC.